Following are 23 T cell receptor beta chains from one sample sequenced in a study of molecular identifiers for immune sequencing clone quantification. TCRdb ran MiXCR on the PCR reads and lists one entry per CDR3 protein. The sample yields some 40,000 distinct CDR3 sequences, 18% seen once. The sequenced sample was naive CD8+ T cells from blood, with Jurkat cell RNA spiked in. Noted subset: FACS-sorted CD8+CD4-CCR7+CD45RA+ naive T cells. These receptor sequences come from a human donor in good health. Some libraries in this study had Jurkat cell RNA spiked in.

This clonotype came up many times. The chain carries TRBV7-6 and TRBJ2-3, with D unresolved. CDR1 is SGHVS, CDR2 FNYEAQ, per germline. The CDR3 runs 16 residues. The V end lost 1 base, the J end lost 1 base, and 12 bases lay between the germline ends. The CDR3 region is CASSLVWGLGTDTQYF. The CDR3 DNA follows: TGTGCCAGCAGCTTAGTGTGGGGTTTGGGCACAGATACGCAGTATTTT.

The CDR3 region is CASSAQAYSNQPQHF. DNA of the CDR3: TGTGCCAGTAGTGCCCAAGCTTATAGCAATCAGCCCCAGCATTTT. The V call is TRBV19, the J call TRBJ1-5; the D is unclear. Trimming removed 5 bases from V and 0 bases from J, with 11 bases in between. The CDR3 contains 15 residues. CDR1 LNHDA and CDR2 SQIVND come from the germline V gene (reference sequence). The variable domain in full, with the rest retrieved from reference TRBV19 and TRBJ1-5, is DGGITQSPKYLFRKEGQNVTLSCEQNLNHDAMYWYRQDPGQGLRLIYYSQIVNDFQKGDIAEGYSVSREKKESFPLTVTSAQKNPTAFYLCASSAQAYSNQPQHFGDGTRLSIL.

This chain uses TRBV19 with TRBJ1-5; no firm D call. From germline, CDR1 is LNHDA and CDR2 SQIVND (reference sequence). The CDR3 is made up of 15 amino acids. V lost 6 bases to trimming and J lost 2 bases, with 14 bases between them. CDR3 DNA sequence: TGTGCCAGTAGGGCCCTAGCGGGCCGCAATCAGCCCCAGCATTTT. Protein product: CASRALAGRNQPQHF.

Many counts were recorded for this clonotype. The chain joins TRBV28 to TRBJ2-5; D is perhaps TRBD1 (5 bases). With 2 bases removed from V and 7 bases from J, the gap between germline ends came to 14 bases. Germline CDR1 is MDHEN and CDR2 is SYDVKM. The CDR3 runs to 14 residues. CDR3 sequence reads: CASSLMTVRVTQYF. Here the CDR3 DNA reads TGTGCCAGCAGTTTAATGACAGTTAGGGTGACCCAGTACTTC.

This clonotype was recorded many times. The chain combines TRBV7-9 with TRBJ1-3; D not resolved. V gave up 3 bases and J gave up 0 bases, with 6 bases separating them. The germline gives CDR1 SEHNR, CDR2 FQNEAQ (reference sequence). This CDR3 comprises 14 residues. The CDR3 DNA sequence: TGTGCCAGCAGCTTTAGTTACTCTGGAAACACCATATATTTT. It yields the protein CASSFSYSGNTIYF.

Many counts were recorded for this clonotype. The gene calls are TRBV20-1 and TRBJ2-7; a possible D gene is TRBD2 (6 bases). The CDR3 is 14 amino acids. Germline CDR1 and CDR2: DFQATT and SNEGSKA (reference sequence). Trimming left V 0 bases short and J 4 bases short, with 13 bases between. CDR3 residues: CSARDVGSIYEQYF. DNA of the CDR3: TGCAGTGCTAGAGATGTCGGGAGTATATACGAGCAGTACTTC.

The rearrangement uses TRBV5-1 and TRBJ2-7, with a weak D call TRBD2 (6 bases). This CDR3 contains 15 residues. V was shortened by 1 base and J by 1 base, with 12 bases between the two germline ends. Germline CDR1 is SGHRS and CDR2 is YFSETQ. CDR3 sequence (DNA): TGCGCCAGCAGCTTGTTCAGCGGGTCTTCCTACGAGCAGTACTTC. Its protein is CASSLFSGSSYEQYF. The entire variable domain, with the rest obtained from reference TRBV5-1 and TRBJ2-7, is as follows: KAGVTQTPRYLIKTRGQQVTLSCSPISGHRSVSWYQQTPGQGLQFLFEYFSETQRNKGNFPGRFSGRQFSNSRSEMNVSTLELGDSALYLCASSLFSGSSYEQYFGPGTRLTVT.

The rearrangement uses TRBV28 and TRBJ1-5; D is unresolved. V lost 6 bases to trimming and J lost 1 base, with 10 bases between them. This CDR3 spans 14 amino acids. Germline loops: CDR1 MDHEN, CDR2 SYDVKM. The CDR3 loop reads CASRGLRSNQPQHF. For the CDR3, the DNA is TGTGCCAGCAGAGGACTTCGCAGCAATCAGCCCCAGCATTTT.

As concerns this clonotype: The missing conserved phenylalanine or tryptophan at the end of this CDR3 makes a read error likely. The chain has TRBV4-1 and TRBJ2-7; D possibly corresponds to TRBD2 (6 bases). Per germline, CDR1 MGHRA and CDR2 YSYEKL. This CDR3 contains 15 residues. CDR3: CVSSQVLGTSYEQYS. CDR3 bases: TGCGTCAGCAGCCAAGTTCTGGGGACTTCCTACGAGCAGTACTCC.

Comments on this clonotype: Being one base from a much bigger clone, this may be a read error. The V gene is TRBV4-3, the J gene TRBJ1-3; no clear D. This CDR3 region has 15 residues. Germline CDR1 reads LGHNA; CDR2 reads YSLEER. The CDR3 spells CASSLRLLSGNTMYF. The CDR3 DNA is TGCGCCAGCAGCCTCCGATTGCTCTCTGGAAACACCATGTATTTT.

The rearrangement links TRBV4-3 to TRBJ2-3; maybe TRBD2 (6 bases). CDR3 length: 14 amino acids. The germline gives CDR1 LGHNA, CDR2 YSLEER. Trimming stripped 3 bases from V and 6 bases from J, with 13 bases between. The CDR3 region has the DNA TGCGCCAGCAGCCACGTACTAGCCCCCGATACGCAGTATTTT. As protein: CASSHVLAPDTQYF.

This clonotype was found a few times. The chain links TRBV28 to TRBJ2-7; D might be TRBD1 or TRBD2, each matching 5 bases. CDR3 size: 14 residues. Germline CDR1 and CDR2: MDHEN and SYDVKM. Trimming shortened V by 7 bases and J by 3 bases, and 16 bases separated the two germline ends. The CDR3 here is CASNPGALGYEQYF. DNA of the CDR3: TGTGCCAGCAATCCCGGGGCGCTCGGCTACGAGCAGTACTTC.

In this sample, this clonotype turned up many times. J is TRBJ2-1 and V is TRBV12-3 or TRBV12-4, with TRBD2 as a possible D gene (5 bases). CDR3 size: 13 residues. With 6 bases removed from V and 8 bases from J, the gap between germline ends came to 14 bases. CDR3 nucleotides: TGTGCCAGCAGCACTCAGGAGGACTATGAGCAGTTCTTC. It encodes CASSTQEDYEQFF.

In this sample, this clonotype turned up many times. The chain carries TRBV28 and TRBJ2-1, with 10 bases identical to TRBD2. Trimming removed 7 bases from V and 7 bases from J; junction bases left unmatched: 10. CDR1 MDHEN and CDR2 SYDVKM come from the germline V gene. CDR3 length equals 15 residues. CDR3 loop: CASIGTSELWNEQFF. The CDR3 DNA sequence: TGTGCCAGCATTGGGACTAGCGAGTTATGGAATGAGCAGTTCTTC.

In regard to this clonotype: A much larger clone lies one base from this, so it may be a read error. Given the absence of the conserved phenylalanine or tryptophan at the CDR3 end, a read error is likely. This chain links TRBV20-1 with TRBJ2-7; D is uncertain. CDR1 and CDR2 from the germline V gene are DFQATT and SNEGSKA (reference sequence). This CDR3 region has 15 residues. The ends were cut back, 0 bases at V and 3 bases at J, with 15 bases in the middle. For the CDR3, the DNA is TGCAGTGCTAGAGATCTGGAGCGCAACATCTACGAGCAGTACCTC. Translated: CSARDLERNIYEQYL.

This clonotype showed up many times. The gene calls are TRBV7-2 and TRBJ2-7, with 7 bases lining up with TRBD2. J gave up 2 bases and V 1 base, and 5 bases lay outside the gene matches. Germline V gives CDR1 SGHTA, CDR2 FQGNSA. This CDR3 has 15 residues. This CDR3 is CASSLGAGSPYEQYF. CDR3 DNA: TGTGCCAGCAGCTTAGGAGCGGGGTCACCCTACGAGCAGTACTTC.

There are many counts of this clonotype. The chain recombines TRBV7-9 with TRBJ2-7, with 7 bases identical to TRBD2. The V gene end was trimmed by 1 base and the J gene end by 2 bases; junction bases not matched to a gene: 5. The germline V gene encodes CDR1 SEHNR and CDR2 FQNEAQ (reference sequence). The CDR3 is 15 amino acids. The CDR3 loop is CASSLDGRPTYEQYF. The DNA of the CDR3 is TGTGCCAGCAGCTTAGACGGGAGGCCGACCTACGAGCAGTACTTC.

This clonotype has ten or more counts. The rearrangement links TRBV20-1 to TRBJ2-3; D may be TRBD2 (6 bases). This CDR3 has 14 residues. Trimming pared 5 bases from V and 6 bases from J, leaving 18 bases between. Germline-derived CDR1 and CDR2 are DFQATT and SNEGSKA (reference sequence). The CDR3 bases are TGCAGTGCTGGGCTTTCGGGAGTCCAGGATACGCAGTATTTT. This encodes CSAGLSGVQDTQYF.

This clonotype was detected ten times or more. V is TRBV6-2 or TRBV6-3 and J is TRBJ2-5; D is unclear. This CDR3 is 12 amino acids long. CDR1 is MNHEY, CDR2 SVGEGT, per germline. Trimming left V 2 bases short and J 4 bases short, with 5 bases between. CDR3 amino acids: CASSYLTETQYF. DNA for the CDR3: TGTGCCAGCAGTTACCTGACAGAGACCCAGTACTTC.

The V and J genes are TRBV25-1 and TRBJ2-1; D unclear. Germline V lookup: CDR1 MGHDK, CDR2 SYGVNS. This CDR3 spans 13 amino acids. V was shortened by 2 bases and J by 4 bases, with 6 bases between the two germline ends. CDR3 sequence reads: CASSETAYNEQFF. The CDR3, as DNA: TGTGCCAGCAGTGAAACAGCATACAATGAGCAGTTCTTC.

This clonotype was seen ten or more times. This chain joins TRBV5-1 and TRBJ2-1; D is unclear. Deletions cut 4 bases from V and 4 bases from J, with 12 bases between. The germline CDR1 and CDR2 sequences are SGHRS and YFSETQ. There are 14 residues in the CDR3. CDR3 coding DNA: TGCGCCAGCAGCCCCGACTGGGCGTACAATGAGCAGTTCTTC. Encoded protein: CASSPDWAYNEQFF.

Many counts were recorded for this clonotype. The chain uses TRBV28 and TRBJ1-1; D uncertain. The germline V gene encodes CDR1 MDHEN and CDR2 SYDVKM. The length of the CDR3 is 13 residues. V was shortened by 6 bases and J by 11 bases, with 19 bases between the two germline ends. CDR3 DNA: TGTGCCAGCAGACAACACGGGGTTGAGTGGGCTTTCTTT. This sequence encodes CASRQHGVEWAFF.

Worth noting for this clonotype: This may come from a read error, since a much larger clone is one base off. The chain joins TRBV4-1 to TRBJ1-4, with D possibly matching TRBD1 (5 bases). Germline assignment: CDR1 MGHRA and CDR2 YSYEKL. The CDR3 spans 12 residues. The CDR3, as DNA: TGCGCCAGCAGCACAACTGGGGGAAAACCGTTTTTT. Its translation: CASSTTGGKPFF.